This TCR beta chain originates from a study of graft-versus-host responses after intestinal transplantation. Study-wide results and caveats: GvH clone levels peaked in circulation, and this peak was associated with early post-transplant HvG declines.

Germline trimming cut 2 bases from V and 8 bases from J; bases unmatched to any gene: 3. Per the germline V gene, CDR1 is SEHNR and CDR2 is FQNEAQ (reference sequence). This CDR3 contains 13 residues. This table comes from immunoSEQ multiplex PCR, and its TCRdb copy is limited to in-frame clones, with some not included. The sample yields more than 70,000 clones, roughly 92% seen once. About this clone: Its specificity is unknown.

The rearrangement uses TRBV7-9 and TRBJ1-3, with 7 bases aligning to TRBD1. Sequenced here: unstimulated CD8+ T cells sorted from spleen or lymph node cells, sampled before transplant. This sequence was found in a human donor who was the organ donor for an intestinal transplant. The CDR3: CASSLNRGDTIYF. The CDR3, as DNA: TGTGCCAGCAGCTTAAACAGGGGCGACACCATATATTTT.